Following are 9 T cell receptor beta chains from one sample sequenced in a study of blood T cell repertoires in COVID-19. The table came from immunoSEQ multiplex PCR; TCRdb's copy has only in-frame clones and leaves some out. The sample records around 150,000 clones, about 80% being singletons. The sequenced material came from peripheral blood. These receptors all come from a woman of 80 years or more with acute or convalescent COVID-19.

This clone was counted between two and nine times. The chain has TRBV6-5 and TRBJ1-1; D is possibly TRBD1 (6 bases). The CDR3 sequence is 13 residues long. V shed 6 bases and J shed 1 base, with 9 bases lying between them. Germline V gene sequence: CDR1 MNHEY, CDR2 SVGAGI. CDR3 loop: CASRRQANTEAFF. CDR3 sequence (DNA): TGTGCCAGCAGGAGACAGGCGAACACTGAAGCTTTCTTT.

This clone showed up just a few times. V is TRBV29-1 and J is TRBJ1-1, with D possibly TRBD1 on 6 matching bases. The CDR3 is 11 residues long. Germline loops: CDR1 SQVTM, CDR2 ANQGSEA. This chain's CDR3 is CRGQSSLQAFF. DNA of the CDR3: TGCAGAGGACAGTCCTCTCTACAAGCTTTCTTT.

This clone was detected only a few times. The chain carries TRBV5-1 and TRBJ2-7; no clear D gene. CDR1 is SGHRS and CDR2 is YFSETQ in the germline V gene. This CDR3 is 13 amino acids long. Trimming left V 0 bases short and J 3 bases short, with 7 bases between. CDR3 residues: CASSLAYSYEQYF. The CDR3 DNA reads as TGCGCCAGCAGCTTGGCCTACAGCTACGAGCAGTACTTC. Full variable domain (rest looked up from reference TRBV5-1 and TRBJ2-7): KAGVTQTPRYLIKTRGQQVTLSCSPISGHRSVSWYQQTPGQGLQFLFEYFSETQRNKGNFPGRFSGRQFSNSRSEMNVSTLELGDSALYLCASSLAYSYEQYFGPGTRLTVT.

The V call is TRBV7-2, the J call TRBJ1-2; 9 bases line up with TRBD1. CDR1 is SGHTA and CDR2 is FQGNSA in the germline V gene. V dropped 3 bases and J dropped 4; count of bases not matched to a gene: 6. This CDR3 comprises 15 residues. CDR3 coding DNA: TGTGCCAGCAGCTTGGGATCGGGACAGGGCTATGGCTACACCTTC. This codes for CASSLGSGQGYGYTF. The entire variable domain, with the rest obtained from reference TRBV7-2 and TRBJ1-2, is as follows: GAGVSQSPSNKVTEKGKDVELRCDPISGHTALYWYRQSLGQGLEFLIYFQGNSAPDKSGLPSDRFSAERTGGSVSTLTIQRTQQEDSAVYLCASSLGSGQGYGYTFGSGTRLTVV.

The chain couples TRBV4-3 to TRBJ2-3; TRBD2 aligns across 9 bases. This CDR3 is built from 15 residues. In germline, CDR1 is LGHNA, CDR2 YSLEER. J was trimmed by 5 bases and V by 4 bases; bases with no gene match: 7. The CDR3 protein is CASSLLAGQEDTQYF. CDR3 sequence (DNA): TGCGCCAGCAGCCTACTAGCGGGCCAAGAAGATACGCAGTATTTT.

The genes are TRBV20-1 and TRBJ2-5, with TRBD2 matching over 7 bases. CDR3 length: 14 amino acids. The ends lost 3 bases at V and 4 bases at J; junction bases unmatched: 8. CDR1 DFQATT and CDR2 SNEGSKA come from the germline V gene (reference sequence). CDR3 nucleotides: TGCAGTGCTAGTCGGGGCGGGAGACGAGAGACCCAGTACTTC. It encodes CSASRGGRRETQYF.

This chain links TRBV5-4 with TRBJ2-7, with D tentatively TRBD1 (6 bases). V lost 2 bases and J lost 5, with 11 bases in between. CDR3 length equals 13 residues. Germline V gene data show CDR1 as SGHNT and CDR2 as YYREEE (reference sequence). The CDR3: CASSFSGANEQYF. Written as DNA, the CDR3 is TGTGCCAGCAGCTTTTCAGGGGCCAACGAGCAGTACTTC. The whole variable domain, filled in from reference TRBV5-4 and TRBJ2-7, reads ETGVTQSPTHLIKTRGQQVTLRCSSQSGHNTVSWYQQALGQGPQFIFQYYREEENGRGNFPPRFSGLQFPNYSSELNVNALELDDSALYLCASSFSGANEQYFGPGTRLTVT.

Here the CDR3 DNA reads TGTGCCAGCAGCATCGGGTCCTATCAGCCCCAGCATTTT. Translated, it gives CASSIGSYQPQHF. The rearrangement uses TRBV5-8 and TRBJ1-5; D is unresolved. The CDR3 length is 13 residues. The ends were cut back, 4 bases at V and 5 bases at J, with 10 bases in the middle. Germline CDR1 is SGHTS and CDR2 is YDEGEE.

The chain combines TRBV9 with TRBJ2-5, with 13 bases aligning to TRBD2. Germline CDR1 SGDLS, CDR2 YYNGEE. The V and J ends lost 3 bases and 1 base, in that order; junction bases with no gene match: 6. The CDR3 has 17 residues. The CDR3 region has the DNA TGTGCCAGCAGCGCGGGGGGACTAGCGGGGATCCAAGAGACCCAGTACTTC. It codes for CASSAGGLAGIQETQYF. Based on the CDR3 plus reference TRBV9 and TRBJ2-5, the full variable domain is DSGVTQTPKHLITATGQRVTLRCSPRSGDLSVYWYQQSLDQGLQFLIQYYNGEERAKGNILERFSAQQFPDLHSELNLSSLELGDSALYFCASSAGGLAGIQETQYFGPGTRLLVL.